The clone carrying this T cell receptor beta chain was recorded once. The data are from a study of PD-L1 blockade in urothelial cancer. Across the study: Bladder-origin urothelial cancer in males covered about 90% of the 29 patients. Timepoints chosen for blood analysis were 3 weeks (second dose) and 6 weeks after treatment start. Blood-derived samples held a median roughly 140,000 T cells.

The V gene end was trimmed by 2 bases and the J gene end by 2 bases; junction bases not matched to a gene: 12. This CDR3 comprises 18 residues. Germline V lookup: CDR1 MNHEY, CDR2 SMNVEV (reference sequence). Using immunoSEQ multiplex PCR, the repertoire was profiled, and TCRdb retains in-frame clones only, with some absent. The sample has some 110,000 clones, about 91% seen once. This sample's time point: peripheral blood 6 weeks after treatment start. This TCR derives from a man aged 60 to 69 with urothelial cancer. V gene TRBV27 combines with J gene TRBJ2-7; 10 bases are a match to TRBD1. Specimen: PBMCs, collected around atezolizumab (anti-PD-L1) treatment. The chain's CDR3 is CASSLRPPGTGAPYEQYF. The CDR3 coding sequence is TGTGCCAGCAGTTTACGACCCCCCGGGACAGGGGCCCCCTACGAGCAGTACTTC.